This TCR beta chain was identified in a study of cytomegalovirus exposure and HLA in healthy donors (TCRdb year 2017). With regard to the full study: According to an earlier analysis of 587 of the donors, roughly 180 million T cells yielded over 90 million unique TCR beta sequences and 276 Gb of sequence data. An early release that covered fewer than 750 HLA-typed donors contained approximately 300 gigabases of sequencing data and tens of millions of unique TCR sequences. The genetic ancestry cluster associated with self-reported Caucasian donors included roughly 84% of the roughly 390 genotyped donors. The study was designed to test whether signatures of past pathogen exposure could be identified by cataloging public T cell receptors. Using immunosequencing, the study profiled T cell repertoires from fewer than 700 subjects and related those repertoires to cytomegalovirus serostatus. A separate validation cohort of about 110 different subjects was used in addition to the roughly 720-subject first cohort. High-throughput TCR immunosequencing, statistical association of individual TCRs with disease status, and machine learning were combined to predict cytomegalovirus infection status. In a later analysis, previously published TCR beta repertoires from 666 donors were re-analyzed and high-resolution HLA genotyping was added so that TCR occurrence patterns could be studied. Rather than using new phenotypic data, the later analysis identified candidate immune exposures from TCR beta sequences and from how often those sequences occurred across donors. An earlier analysis of about 600 of the donors used high-throughput TCR beta sequencing to judge whether each TCR beta V gene segment behaved as functional or pseudogenic. Donor age, sex, ethnicity and CMV serostatus were collected together with the repertoire data. Genome-wide SNP genotypes for about three fifths of the roughly 700 donors were used in a later genetic analysis, which treated that subset as a discovery cohort. All discovery cohort repertoires had been generated using a single sequencing platform. HLA typing included class I and class II loci at four-digit resolution. Typing coverage varied by locus: roughly 629-630 donors for A, B, C, DRB1 and DQB1; under 550 for DQA1; 600 to 610 for DPA1; about 450 for DPB1. A few DR-DQ haplotypes were treated as single units for association and clustering because of strong linkage in the cohort. Among about 360 genotyped donors of the cohort, an average of around 240,000 unique TCR beta nucleotide sequences were sequenced per donor, roughly 20% of them non-productive.

The cohort consisted of more than 650 healthy bone marrow donors. At the time of sampling, all cohort members were nominally healthy, though unrecorded immune exposures were likely present. The donor was CMV seronegative and belonged to the group of 352 seronegative cohort members. Each donor provided a peripheral blood sample, and peripheral blood mononuclear cells were used for TCR beta sequencing. Genomic DNA extraction from the blood cell samples was performed with the Qiagen DNeasy Blood Extraction Kit. As to this clone: Its antigen specificity is not known. Base qualities are missing; no much larger clone stands one base away.

Trimming at the junction amounts to 4 bases on V and 7 bases on J, and the germline ends lie 13 bases apart. The CDR3, cysteine through phenylalanine, is 13 amino acids long. Only CDR3 DNA remains: 39 bases, in frame from the first base. CDR1 and CDR2 are read off the germline V gene as SNHLY and FYNNEI. The method was the immunoSEQ multiplex PCR assay. The multiplex PCR relied on a mix of 60 forward primers for TCR Vbeta segments and 13 reverse primers for TCR Jbeta segments. Amplification of the CDR3 region of rearranged TCR beta genes was performed with a multiplex PCR assay on genomic DNA. The amplified TCR beta libraries were sequenced on the Illumina HiSeq System as 87-base-pair reads. The paper's data handling went like this. A later analysis tallied roughly 80 million unique TCR beta chains across the approximately 670 repertoires, and around 10 million of those chains were shared by two or more donors. To remove PCR and sequencing errors, raw reads were error-corrected and collapsed into unique sequences using a nearest-neighbor algorithm that merged closely related sequences. Alignment of CDR3 sequences to IMGT reference sequences was used to assign V, D and J gene segments. Each retained sequence needed at least a six-nucleotide match to both a V gene segment and a J gene segment. A rearrangement was called productive if the CDR3 had no stop codons and remained in frame with V and J, and every other rearrangement was called non-productive. CDR3 was defined according to IMGT convention as the region running from the second conserved V-encoded cysteine to the conserved J-encoded phenylalanine. In an earlier analysis of approximately 500 of the donors, sequences lacking an unambiguous match to a single V gene segment were excluded. In an earlier analysis of some 590 of the donors, V segments were called functional above 56.7% productive rearrangements and were called segregating when the between-donor standard deviation exceeded 5%. A statistical classification framework was developed to diagnose cytomegalovirus status using the catalog of TCR beta chain sequences. In a later analysis, V and J genes were assigned by comparing TCR nucleotide sequences against IMGT/GENE-DB human TR gene sequences. A later analysis assigned CDR3 sequences and most-parsimonious VDJ recombination scenarios with the TCRdist pipeline. In a later analysis, each TCR beta chain was defined by its CDR3 amino acid sequence together with its V-gene family, and reads lacking a unique V-gene family were excluded. To address suspected cross-contamination and a sequencing artifact, a later analysis removed roughly 640 highly shared, low-generation-probability nucleotide sequences. For each public chain, a later analysis derived a clonal expansion index from normalized ranks of inferred template counts within each repertoire. In a later analysis, generation probabilities were computed using a VDJ recombination model fitted to out-of-frame rearrangements, and the results were checked against IGoR. Hypergeometric tests were used in a later analysis to score TCR-TCR, TCR-HLA and TCR-CMV co-occurrence, with a repertoire-size bias correction applied to the TCR pairs. To estimate false discovery rates, a later analysis permuted the HLA or CMV assignments 20 times. In a later analysis, co-occurring TCRs were grouped with DBSCAN, and TCRdist sequence similarity was added when clustering was performed within HLA-allele-positive subsets. Repertoires with fewer than 30,000 or more than 120,000 public chains were left out of co-occurrence clustering, as were about 5 repertoires with anomalous nucleotide sharing. Imported from immuneACCESS, the table was reduced by TCRdb to in-frame sequences with V and J called. These copies leave out some clones; in studies compared against another copy, an unresolved V gene accounts for under half, and the cause of the remainder is not known. That table supplies the V and J calls and clone size; D and trimming were determined from the DNA. The sample contains about 220,000 clones, just over 75% of them found a single time. Over 0.55% of the sample belongs to the ten largest clones.

Beyond this particular receptor, the publication reports: In a later analysis, most CMV-associated TCR beta chains were found to appear HLA-restricted, with HLA associations seemingly driven largely by CMV exposure. While some public TCRs were present in many individuals, most TCR sequences turned up only very rarely across donors. Assigning TCR associations to individual alleles was difficult when HLA alleles, especially DR and DQ, strongly co-occurred. This cohort had only TCR beta chains sequenced, and the lack of alpha or paired-chain data limited which features could be detected. In vitro tests confirmed that a few of the cytomegalovirus-associated TCR beta chains recognize cytomegalovirus antigens. Because the 87-base-pair reads could not distinguish some IMGT-functional V segments, including TRBV6-2 and TRBV6-3, those segments were excluded. Correlated functional status among segregating V segments might be attributable to linkage disequilibrium, but an unknown experimental factor could not be ruled out. According to a later analysis, TCR association rates differed among HLA loci, with DRB1 alleles showing the most associated TCRs and HLA-C alleles showing the fewest. A later genetic analysis associated a missense DCLRE1C variant with V-gene and J-gene trimming of TCR beta chains, and an independent cohort replicated the association. Because HLA typing was missing for some donors at each locus, association tests included only the typed subset. A later genetic analysis reported fewer N-insertions in productive TCRs among donors in an Asian-associated ancestry cluster than the approximately 700-donor mean. The classifier was reported to diagnose cytomegalovirus status with high specificity and sensitivity in both the original cohort and the validation cohort. The presence/absence analyses assumed that sequencing depth was roughly uniform across donors, and that assumption may not be true. A total of 150 to 200 TCR beta chains were listed by the study as associated with cytomegalovirus. CMV serostatus was the only immune exposure information available for the cohort. The authors suggested that the approach could potentially be generalized to other disease states and immunological phenotypes. Broadly in line with IMGT annotations, most TCR beta V segments showed up in productive rearrangements about 87% or about 30% of the time in an earlier analysis of around 550 of the donors. In a later analysis, several top co-occurrence clusters were reported to appear linked to parvovirus B19, influenza, CMV and Epstein-Barr virus. Because counts were too low, roughly 17 rarely observed V segments, including chromosome 9 orphons, were left out of the earlier analysis of a few hundred of the donors. The sequencing pipeline was judged likely to have produced a cluster of highly shared sequence variants as a technical artifact. A later analysis found that HLA-associated TCR beta chains were more clonally expanded and had lower generation probabilities than equally common non-associated chains. A further reported finding was that TCR beta sequences accurately predicted the HLA-A and HLA-B alleles for most subjects in the first cohort. A later analysis associated 17,000 or so TCR beta sequences with specific HLA alleles at a false discovery rate of 0.05.

The sequence was obtained from a man in his late teens or twenties in good health and CMV-seronegative. The specimen sequenced was PBMCs. The rearrangement combines TRBV2 with TRBJ1-2; confidence is insufficient to name the D gene. The CDR3 region reads CASSGVWQAGYTF. At the DNA level, the sequence is TGTGCCAGCAGTGGAGTTTGGCAGGCTGGCTACACCTTC.